This is a list of T cell receptor beta chains from one sample in a study of blood T cell repertoires in COVID-19. Only in-frame clones appear in the TCRdb table, and some are missing; sequencing was by immunoSEQ multiplex PCR. Counted here are 30,000 to 35,000 clones, approximately 80% occurring once; the ten biggest clones make up about a third. The sample was peripheral blood. The receptors were sampled from an elderly man with acute or convalescent COVID-19. The CDR3 runs from the conserved cysteine through the conserved F or W. A D gene is named only where the DNA matches it firmly. A row's size may be missing; if present it is once, few, many or a size class.

V gene	clone size	D gene	J gene	CDR3 protein	CDR3 DNA
TRBV5-1	NA	TRBD1	TRBJ1-1	CASSIRQGRDAEAFF	TGCGCCAGCAGCATAAGACAGGGGAGGGATGCTGAAGCTTTCTTT
TRBV9	NA	NA	TRBJ1-1	CASSVDSKNTEAFF	TGTGCCAGCAGCGTAGACTCGAAGAACACTGAAGCTTTCTTT
TRBV5-1	NA	NA	TRBJ1-1	CASSLVGRNTEAFF	TGCGCCAGCAGCTTGGTGGGCAGGAACACTGAAGCTTTCTTT
TRBV5-1	NA	NA	TRBJ2-5	CASSLALEETQYF	TGCGCCAGCAGCTTGGCTCTAGAAGAGACCCAGTACTTC
TRBV12-3/TRBV12-4	NA	NA	TRBJ2-3	CASSTRWDTQYF	TGTGCCAGCAGTACGCGGTGGGATACGCAGTATTTT
TRBV5-1	once	NA	TRBJ2-2	CASSLDTTNTGELFF	TGCGCCAGCAGCTTAGACACAACGAACACCGGGGAGCTGTTTTTT
TRBV6-5	once	TRBD1	TRBJ1-3	CASRGGTGRGNTIYF	TGTGCCAGCAGAGGGGGGACAGGGCGCGGAAACACCATATATTTT
TRBV10-1	NA	NA	TRBJ2-5	CASDRQNQETQYF	TGCGCCAGTGACAGACAGAACCAAGAGACCCAGTACTTC
TRBV7-2	NA	NA	TRBJ1-3	CASSLVGGLASGNTIYF	TGTGCCAGCAGCTTAGTCGGGGGGTTGGCCTCTGGAAACACCATATATTTT
TRBV5-1	NA	NA	TRBJ2-5	CASSGPGTQETQYF	TGCGCCAGCAGCGGACCGGGAACACAAGAGACCCAGTACTTC